These 26 T cell receptor beta chains were sequenced from one sample in a study of T cell responses to AZD1222 COVID-19 vaccine. Sequenced by immunoSEQ multiplex PCR; TCRdb stores in-frame clones only, minus some. The sample has about 150,000 clones; 85% to 95% are singletons. The sequencing used peripheral blood, collected 28 days after the second AZD1222 dose. The source is an adult who received the AZD1222 COVID-19 vaccine.

V usage is TRBV3-1 (or the pseudogene TRBV3-2) and J usage is TRBJ1-6; 9 bases fit TRBD1. The CDR3 has 16 residues. CDR1 and CDR2 (germline): LGHDT, YNNKEL (reference sequence). The junction had 8 bases not matched to a gene; V was cut back by 2 bases and J by 9 bases. CDR3 amino acids: CASSQRPGTGTSPLHF. In DNA, the CDR3 is TGTGCCAGCAGCCAACGACCCGGGACAGGGACTTCACCCCTCCACTTT.

Concerning this clone itself: At one of its ends the junction is not consistent with the germline gene, which may arise from a read error. J is TRBJ2-2 and V is TRBV7-6, with D possibly matching TRBD2 (6 bases). The CDR3 is made up of 16 amino acids. CDR1 and CDR2 from the germline V gene are SGHVS and FNYEAQ. The CDR3 DNA reads as TGTGCCAGCAGCTTATACCAGGCCGCAAACACCGGGGGGCTGTTTTTT. It codes for CASSLYQAANTGGLFF.

This chain connects TRBV30 to TRBJ2-1; 8 positions agree with TRBD2. The J segment lost 0 bases and the V segment lost 3 bases, leaving 7 bases of the junction unmatched. This CDR3 is built from 16 residues. Germline V gives CDR1 GTSNPN, CDR2 SVGIG (reference sequence). The CDR3 DNA is TGTGCCTGGAGGGAACTAGCGGCAAACTCCTACAATGAGCAGTTCTTC. It translates to CAWRELAANSYNEQFF.

This clone appeared once. V gene TRBV11-2 combines with J gene TRBJ2-7; weak D call: TRBD2 (5 bases). The CDR3 spans 13 residues. Trimming removed 5 bases at V and 3 bases at J, with 11 bases between. The V gene's germline CDR1 is SGHAT and CDR2 FQNNGV. CDR3 coding DNA: TGTGCCAGCAGCGGGTGGGAGTACTACGAGCAGTACTTC. The encoded protein is CASSGWEYYEQYF.

This clone has just one count. This chain connects TRBV25-1 to TRBJ1-2; D may be TRBD1 (5 bases). The ends were cut back, 2 bases at V and 3 bases at J, with 13 bases in the middle. This CDR3 is built from 15 residues. Looked up from germline, CDR1 is MGHDK and CDR2 is SYGVNS. Written as DNA, the CDR3 is TGTGCCAGCAGTGAAGTAGGGGTAGGGTACTATGGCTACACCTTC. Translated: CASSEVGVGYYGYTF.

This chain uses TRBV10-3 with TRBJ1-6, with a possible D match to TRBD1 (5 bases). Germline CDR1 ENHRY, CDR2 SYGVKD. Trimming removed 4 bases from V and 8 bases from J, with 15 bases in between. The length of the CDR3 is 15 residues. CDR3: CAISGDQGGHSPLHF. The CDR3 nucleotides are TGTGCCATCAGTGGGGATCAGGGAGGGCATTCACCCCTCCACTTT.

J is TRBJ1-3 and V is TRBV7-9; D remains unclear. Trimming stripped 9 bases from V and 8 bases from J, with 17 bases between. The V gene's germline CDR1 is SEHNR and CDR2 FQNEAQ (reference sequence). The CDR3 has 13 residues. As DNA, the CDR3 is TGTGCCAGTATGAGGGATTGGGAGGACACCATATATTTT. Translating it yields CASMRDWEDTIYF.

J is TRBJ2-1 and V is TRBV14; 12 bases are shared with TRBD2. From germline, CDR1 is SGHDN and CDR2 FVKESK. V gave up 0 bases and J gave up 9 bases; unmatched junction bases: 9. This CDR3 has 17 amino acids. CDR3: CASSQDRLAGGRREQFF. In DNA form, the CDR3 reads TGTGCCAGCAGCCAAGATCGCCTAGCGGGAGGGCGGCGTGAGCAGTTCTTC.

The chain has TRBV3-1 (or the pseudogene TRBV3-2) and TRBJ2-7; TRBD2 matches 9 bases. The germline gives CDR1 LGHDT, CDR2 YNNKEL (reference sequence). This CDR3 is built from 16 residues. V lost 0 bases to trimming and J lost 2 bases; unmatched junction nucleotides: 5. CDR3 bases: TGTGCCAGCAGCCAAGACTCTAGCGGGAACCCCTACGAGCAGTACTTC. Translating gives CASSQDSSGNPYEQYF.

The chain recombines TRBV28 with TRBJ1-5, with a possible D match to TRBD1 (5 bases). The CDR3 loop spans 16 amino acids. Trimming removed 7 bases at V and 1 base at J, with 17 bases between. CDR1 MDHEN and CDR2 SYDVKM come from the germline V gene. CDR3 DNA sequence: TGTGCCAGCATCCTTGGGGGTCACGGGAGCAATCAGCCCCAGCATTTT. This encodes CASILGGHGSNQPQHF.

This clone was detected a few times. V gene TRBV9 combines with J gene TRBJ1-5; no clear D gene. CDR3 length: 15 residues. The ends were cut back, 0 bases at V and 5 bases at J, with 12 bases in the middle. Germline V lookup: CDR1 SGDLS, CDR2 YYNGEE. The CDR3 loop is CASSVGPGPYQPQHF. In nucleotides, the CDR3 is TGTGCCAGCAGCGTAGGGCCCGGACCCTATCAGCCCCAGCATTTT.

The chain carries TRBV5-6 and TRBJ2-7; D gene uncertain. The CDR3 contains 13 residues. The germline V gene has CDR1 SGHDT and CDR2 YYEEEE. With 0 bases removed from V and 3 bases from J, the gap between germline ends came to 7 bases. The CDR3 loop reads CASSLGPLYEQYF. The CDR3 bases are TGTGCCAGCAGCTTGGGACCTCTCTACGAGCAGTACTTC.

This sequence joins TRBV9 and TRBJ2-1; 8 positions match TRBD2. V lost 6 bases, J lost 0 bases, and 5 bases stayed unmatched. CDR1 is SGDLS and CDR2 is YYNGEE in the germline V gene. The CDR3 totals 15 residues. The CDR3 DNA sequence: TGTGCCAGCACCCGGGGGGGAAGCTCCTACAATGAGCAGTTCTTC. As protein: CASTRGGSSYNEQFF.

The rearrangement uses TRBV2 and TRBJ1-5, with D unclear. The germline V gene has CDR1 SNHLY and CDR2 FYNNEI. The CDR3 totals 13 residues. The V and J ends lost 7 bases and 0 bases respectively, with 7 bases between them. The CDR3 DNA reads as TGTGCCAGCAACAGTGATAGCAATCAGCCCCAGCATTTT. This encodes CASNSDSNQPQHF.

The chain carries TRBV18 and TRBJ2-2; TRBD2 matches 9 bases. Germline-derived CDR1 and CDR2 are KGHSH and LQKENI. V shed 3 bases, J shed 3 bases, and the junction held 5 bases outside the gene matches. The CDR3 runs to 16 residues. As DNA, the CDR3 is TGTGCCAGCTCACCGTTTCTAGCGGGATACACCGGGGAGCTGTTTTTT. Translated: CASSPFLAGYTGELFF.

This clone was picked up one time. The DNA of the CDR3 is TGTGCCAGCAGCGTGGGGGCATGGAATGAAAAACTGTTTTTT. Translated: CASSVGAWNEKLFF. The J gene is TRBJ1-4, the V gene TRBV27, with TRBD1 as a possible D gene (6 bases). Trimming left V 6 bases short and J 5 bases short, with 13 bases between. Germline CDR1 reads MNHEY; CDR2 reads SMNVEV (reference sequence). This CDR3 spans 14 amino acids. Supplemented by reference TRBV27 and TRBJ1-4, the full variable domain reads EAQVTQNPRYLITVTGKKLTVTCSQNMNHEYMSWYRQDPGLGLRQIYYSMNVEVTDKGDVPEGYKVSRKEKRNFPLILESPSPNQTSLYFCASSVGAWNEKLFFGSGTQLSVL.

This chain links TRBV28 with TRBJ1-2; the D is unclear. V was cut by 6 bases and J by 4 bases, with 9 bases left in between. The length of the CDR3 is 12 residues. CDR1 is MDHEN and CDR2 is SYDVKM in the germline V gene. In nucleotides, the CDR3 is TGTGCCAGCAGCTCGTCGTTCTATGGCTACACCTTC. As protein: CASSSSFYGYTF.

The chain combines TRBV6-1 with TRBJ1-1; D gene ambiguous. Trimming stripped 2 bases from V and 0 bases from J, with 10 bases between. CDR3 length: 15 amino acids. Germline V gene sequence: CDR1 MNHNS, CDR2 SASEGT. CDR3 sequence (DNA): TGTGCCAGCAGTGAAATGACTGCCTTGAACACTGAAGCTTTCTTT. Translation gives CASSEMTALNTEAFF.

For this clone: At the DNA level, this CDR3 is encoded by other sequences in the same sample as well. The CDR3 loop is CASSLGGSYNEQFF. CDR3 DNA sequence: TGTGCCAGCAGTTTAGGGGGTAGTTACAATGAGCAGTTCTTC. The chain has TRBV27 and TRBJ2-1; D possibly matches TRBD1 or TRBD2 (5 bases each). The V gene's germline CDR1 is MNHEY and CDR2 SMNVEV (reference sequence). The CDR3 extends over 14 amino acids. The ends were cut back, 2 bases at V and 4 bases at J, with 9 bases in the middle.

The chain has TRBV28 and TRBJ2-2, with D perhaps TRBD2 (5 bases). CDR3 size: 15 residues. The V end lost 8 bases, the J end lost 8 bases, and 21 bases lay between the germline ends. CDR1 and CDR2 (germline): MDHEN, SYDVKM. The CDR3 region has the DNA TGTGCCAGCGGATATCGGGGTAGAATGGTTGGGGAGCTGTTTTTT. Amino acids: CASGYRGRMVGELFF.

The J gene is TRBJ2-2, the V gene TRBV9; D might be TRBD2 (5 bases). The germline V and J ends were trimmed by 9 bases and 1 base, with 7 bases remaining between them. CDR3 length: 12 amino acids. Germline values: CDR1 SGDLS, CDR2 YYNGEE. CDR3 sequence: CATAGNTGELFF. CDR3 DNA sequence: TGTGCCACGGCGGGGAACACCGGGGAGCTGTTTTTT.

This clone was picked up one time. The V call is TRBV27, the J call TRBJ2-7; D remains unclear. Germline V gene sequence: CDR1 MNHEY, CDR2 SMNVEV (reference sequence). The CDR3 spans 18 residues. Deletions cut 5 bases from V and 0 bases from J, with 23 bases between. The CDR3 DNA sequence: TGTGCCAGCAGTCTAAAACCCCTGCCTGGTGGCACCTCCTACGAGCAGTACTTC. Translation gives CASSLKPLPGGTSYEQYF.

This chain connects TRBV7-9 to TRBJ1-1; no clear D gene. V was shortened by 5 bases and J by 1 base, with 5 bases between the two germline ends. Germline loops: CDR1 SEHNR, CDR2 FQNEAQ (reference sequence). CDR3 length: 12 amino acids. CDR3 sequence: CASSRANTEAFF. The CDR3 nucleotides read TGTGCCAGCAGCCGAGCGAACACTGAAGCTTTCTTT.

CDR3 in amino acids: CASSPSGIPTGEQYF. CDR3 bases: TGTGCCAGCAGCCCTAGCGGAATACCTACGGGGGAGCAGTACTTC. This chain uses TRBV2 with TRBJ2-7; the match to TRBD2 covers 7 bases. The V and J ends lost 6 bases and 7 bases, in that order; junction bases with no gene match: 15. CDR1 and CDR2 (germline): SNHLY, FYNNEI. The CDR3 length is 15 residues.

Here the CDR3 reads CASSPRDSRRAYGYTF. In DNA, the CDR3 is TGTGCCAGCAGCCCCCGGGACAGCAGGAGGGCCTATGGCTACACCTTC. The rearrangement uses TRBV3-1 (or the pseudogene TRBV3-2) and TRBJ1-2, with TRBD1 matching over 7 bases. The CDR3 is made up of 16 amino acids. CDR1 and CDR2 from the germline V gene are LGHDT and YNNKEL (reference sequence). V was pared by 4 bases and J by 4 bases, with 12 bases of the junction left unmatched.

This clone was seen a single time. V usage is TRBV5-1 and J usage is TRBJ2-7, with 12 bases matching TRBD2. V lost 4 bases and J lost 3; bases outside the gene matches: 5. The CDR3 extends over 15 amino acids. From germline, CDR1 is SGHRS and CDR2 YFSETQ. The CDR3 bases are TGCGCCAGCAGCCCCGGGGGACTAGCGGGCTACGAGCAGTACTTC. Its translation is CASSPGGLAGYEQYF.